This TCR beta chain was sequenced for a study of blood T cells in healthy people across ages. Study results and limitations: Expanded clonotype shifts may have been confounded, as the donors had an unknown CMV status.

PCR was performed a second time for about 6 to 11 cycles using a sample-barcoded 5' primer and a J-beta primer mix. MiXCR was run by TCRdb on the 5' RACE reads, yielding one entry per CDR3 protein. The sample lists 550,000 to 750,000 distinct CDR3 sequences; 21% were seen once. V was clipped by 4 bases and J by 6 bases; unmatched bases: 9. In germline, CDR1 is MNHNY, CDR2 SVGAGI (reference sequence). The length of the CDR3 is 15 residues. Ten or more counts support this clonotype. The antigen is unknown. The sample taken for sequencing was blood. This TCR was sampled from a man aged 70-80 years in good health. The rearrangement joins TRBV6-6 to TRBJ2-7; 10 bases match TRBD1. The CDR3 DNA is TGTGCCAGCAGTTCACAACAGACAGGGGGCACCGAGCAGTACTTC. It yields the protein CASSSQQTGGTEQYF.